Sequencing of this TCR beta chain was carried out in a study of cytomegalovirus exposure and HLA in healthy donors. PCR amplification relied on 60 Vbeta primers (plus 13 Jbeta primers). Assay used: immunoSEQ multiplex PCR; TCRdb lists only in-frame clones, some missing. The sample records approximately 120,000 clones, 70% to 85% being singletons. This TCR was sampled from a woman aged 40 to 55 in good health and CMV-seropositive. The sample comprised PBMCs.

CDR3 nucleotide sequence: TGTGCCAGCAGCACTGCCGGACAGGCGTACCAAGAGACCCAGTACTTC. Encoded protein: CASSTAGQAYQETQYF. This rearrangement joins TRBV28 to TRBJ2-5; 7 nucleotides align to TRBD1. The V and J ends lost 6 bases and 0 bases, in that order; junction bases with no gene match: 10. CDR1 and CDR2 from the germline V gene are MDHEN and SYDVKM. CDR3 length: 16 residues.